Presented here are 4 T cell receptor beta chains from one specimen sequenced in a study of shared clonotypes between healthy human individuals. Generated by immunoSEQ multiplex PCR, the TCRdb table keeps only in-frame clones and is missing some. The data contain a few hundred thousand clones, around 78% of them singletons. Sample: PBMCs. The receptors stem from a woman in her forties in good health. Some clones in this sample may be carry-over from other donors' samples.

This chain uses TRBV5-6 with TRBJ2-4; possible D gene TRBD2, 6 bases. Germline CDR1 SGHDT, CDR2 YYEEEE. V was trimmed by 4 bases and J by 2 bases, leaving 16 bases between them. This CDR3 is 16 amino acids long. The CDR3, as DNA: TGTGCCAGCAGCCCGGAACGGCGGGGAACCAAAAACATTCAGTACTTC. Residues: CASSPERRGTKNIQYF.

V is TRBV7-8 and J is TRBJ1-1, with 8 bases lining up with TRBD1. Trimming cost V 6 bases and J 5 bases; bases outside gene matches: 23. CDR3 length: 19 amino acids. Germline V gene lookup returns CDR1 SGHVS and CDR2 FQNEAQ. The chain's CDR3 is CASRSFLAIQQGVLTEAFF. In DNA form, the CDR3 reads TGTGCCAGCAGGTCGTTTTTGGCTATCCAACAGGGGGTTTTGACTGAAGCTTTCTTT. Using reference TRBV7-8 and TRBJ1-1 for the parts outside the CDR3, the full variable domain is GAGVSQSPRYKVAKRGQDVALRCDPISGHVSLFWYQQALGQGPEFLTYFQNEAQLDKSGLPSDRFFAERPEGSVSTLKIQRTQQEDSAVYLCASRSFLAIQQGVLTEAFFGQGTRLTVV.

This rearrangement joins TRBV30 to TRBJ2-7; TRBD2 aligns across 8 bases. This CDR3 contains 16 residues. V shed 3 bases, J shed 2 bases, and the junction held 12 bases outside the gene matches. Germline CDR1 and CDR2: GTSNPN and SVGIG (reference sequence). The CDR3 protein is CAWSPFLAGGPYEQYF. Here the CDR3 DNA reads TGTGCCTGGAGCCCATTTTTGGCGGGAGGTCCCTACGAGCAGTACTTC.

The chain joins TRBV6-5 to TRBJ2-7; 9 bases align to TRBD1. The CDR3 contains 13 residues. V lost 7 bases to trimming and J lost 2 bases; unmatched junction nucleotides: 3. CDR1 MNHEY and CDR2 SVGAGI come from the germline V gene. In DNA, the CDR3 is TGTGCCAGCATCGGGACAGGGACCTACGAGCAGTACTTC. Its translation is CASIGTGTYEQYF.